This is a list of T cell receptor beta chains from one sample in a study of Tregs in tolerant kidney transplant recipients. The data were produced by immunoSEQ multiplex PCR, yet TCRdb's version contains in-frame clones alone and is incomplete. The sample carries roughly 99,000 clones, approximately 93% recorded once. Sequences were derived from CD4+ T cells from blood, sampled before the transplant. These receptors originate from a human donor who received a combined kidney and bone marrow transplant. Both conserved end residues are trimmed from each CDR3.

length: 13; J: TRBJ2-5; V: TRBV7-3; CDR3: ASSFNGRSPETQY
length: 16; J: TRBJ2-1; V: TRBV7-2; CDR3: ASRRDSPPPGGHNEQF
length: 13; J: TRBJ1-5; V: TRBV19; CDR3: ASIGSGGFFQPQH
length: 11; J: TRBJ1-1; V: TRBV4-3; CDR3: ASSRQRNTEAF
length: 12; J: TRBJ2-1; V: TRBV7-2; CDR3: ASSLARSYNEQF
length: 11; J: TRBJ1-5; V: TRBV6-5; CDR3: ASSYSRAQPQH
length: 13; J: TRBJ2-5; V: TRBV18; CDR3: ASSPLPGRKETQY
length: 14; J: TRBJ2-2; V: TRBV5-1; CDR3: ASSLDVGGDTGELF
length: 16; J: TRBJ2-2; V: TRBV2; CDR3: ASSLTIRGSANTGELF
length: 9; J: TRBJ1-2; V: TRBV7-9; CDR3: ASSLGGGYT
length: 12; J: TRBJ2-3; V: TRBV19; CDR3: ASSMGISTDTQY
length: 13; J: TRBJ2-7; V: TRBV13; CDR3: ASSAGTRVLHEQY
length: 11; J: TRBJ2-7; V: TRBV28; CDR3: ASRNQGQYEQY
length: 12; J: TRBJ2-5; V: TRBV19; CDR3: ASSIRGGEETQY
length: 11; J: TRBJ1-1; V: TRBV7-2; CDR3: ASSFAGSTEAF
length: 12; J: TRBJ1-4; V: TRBV19; CDR3: ASTSTGFGEKLF
length: 12; J: TRBJ2-1; V: TRBV29-1; CDR3: SVEGTSGANEQF
length: 15; J: TRBJ1-6; V: TRBV9; CDR3: ASSKGGVGFINSPLH
length: 13; J: TRBJ1-2; V: TRBV5-4; CDR3: ASSLAVRGYYGYT
length: 12; J: TRBJ2-2; V: TRBV5-1; CDR3: ASSSMGGSRELF
length: 12; J: TRBJ1-1; V: TRBV5-1; CDR3: ASSLAGRNTEAF
length: 14; J: TRBJ1-2; V: TRBV27; CDR3: ASSFLRQGANYGYT
length: 9; J: TRBJ2-3; V: TRBV4-3; CDR3: ASAAGDTQY
length: 10; J: TRBJ2-1; V: TRBV11-3; CDR3: ASRYRVNEQF